This TCR beta chain was obtained from a study of human T cells and chemical hapten exposure. For the study at large: The study patch tested 0.01% DPC on the upper back and read results at 6 days.

Germline values: CDR1 KGHSH, CDR2 LQKENI. The CDR3 sequence is 14 residues long. Trimming took 4 bases from V and 4 from J, leaving 8 bases between them. Time point meaning: patch test 1, 2 weeks after DPC sensitization. Stated treatment: therapeutic diphenylcyclopropenone sensitization with weekly scalp DPC. TCRdb re-called the RACE reads through MiXCR, storing one row per CDR3 protein. This repertoire shows roughly 160,000 distinct CDR3 sequences, around 15% found once; its top ten account for about 1.7%. The sequencing here drew on whole blood, taken in connection with sensitization to the hapten diphenylcyclopropenone (DPC). V is TRBV18 and J is TRBJ2-6, with D uncertain. The receptor's source is a woman between 25 and 40 years old with alopecia areata. Some clones in this sample may be carry-over from other donors' samples. The chain's CDR3 is CASSLTEGANVLTF. CDR3 nucleotide sequence: TGTGCCAGCTCACTAACGGAGGGGGCCAACGTCCTGACTTTC.